Given below is one T cell receptor beta chain in context. Germline V CDR1 and CDR2: MNHEY, SVGAGI. The V gene end was trimmed by 4 bases and the J gene end by 7 bases; junction bases not matched to a gene: 11. The length of the CDR3 is 15 residues. How the authors handled the data: From reference gene primer amplification, estimates of nucleated cell counts were derived. Generated by immunoSEQ multiplex PCR, the TCRdb table keeps only in-frame clones and is missing some. Clonal size and the V and J genes are those of that table, whereas D and trimming came from the DNA. The sample records 150,000 to 200,000 clones, 65% to 90% being singletons. This specimen comes from a study of blood T cell repertoires in COVID-19.

The sequencing sample was made of peripheral blood. This sequence originates from a man aged 55 to 70 with acute or convalescent COVID-19. The chain couples TRBV6-5 to TRBJ1-2; TRBD1 matches at 8 bases. The DNA of the CDR3 is TGTGCCAGCAGTTCAACCGGGACAGGTGTATTTGGCTACACCTTC. Its protein product is CASSSTGTGVFGYTF.